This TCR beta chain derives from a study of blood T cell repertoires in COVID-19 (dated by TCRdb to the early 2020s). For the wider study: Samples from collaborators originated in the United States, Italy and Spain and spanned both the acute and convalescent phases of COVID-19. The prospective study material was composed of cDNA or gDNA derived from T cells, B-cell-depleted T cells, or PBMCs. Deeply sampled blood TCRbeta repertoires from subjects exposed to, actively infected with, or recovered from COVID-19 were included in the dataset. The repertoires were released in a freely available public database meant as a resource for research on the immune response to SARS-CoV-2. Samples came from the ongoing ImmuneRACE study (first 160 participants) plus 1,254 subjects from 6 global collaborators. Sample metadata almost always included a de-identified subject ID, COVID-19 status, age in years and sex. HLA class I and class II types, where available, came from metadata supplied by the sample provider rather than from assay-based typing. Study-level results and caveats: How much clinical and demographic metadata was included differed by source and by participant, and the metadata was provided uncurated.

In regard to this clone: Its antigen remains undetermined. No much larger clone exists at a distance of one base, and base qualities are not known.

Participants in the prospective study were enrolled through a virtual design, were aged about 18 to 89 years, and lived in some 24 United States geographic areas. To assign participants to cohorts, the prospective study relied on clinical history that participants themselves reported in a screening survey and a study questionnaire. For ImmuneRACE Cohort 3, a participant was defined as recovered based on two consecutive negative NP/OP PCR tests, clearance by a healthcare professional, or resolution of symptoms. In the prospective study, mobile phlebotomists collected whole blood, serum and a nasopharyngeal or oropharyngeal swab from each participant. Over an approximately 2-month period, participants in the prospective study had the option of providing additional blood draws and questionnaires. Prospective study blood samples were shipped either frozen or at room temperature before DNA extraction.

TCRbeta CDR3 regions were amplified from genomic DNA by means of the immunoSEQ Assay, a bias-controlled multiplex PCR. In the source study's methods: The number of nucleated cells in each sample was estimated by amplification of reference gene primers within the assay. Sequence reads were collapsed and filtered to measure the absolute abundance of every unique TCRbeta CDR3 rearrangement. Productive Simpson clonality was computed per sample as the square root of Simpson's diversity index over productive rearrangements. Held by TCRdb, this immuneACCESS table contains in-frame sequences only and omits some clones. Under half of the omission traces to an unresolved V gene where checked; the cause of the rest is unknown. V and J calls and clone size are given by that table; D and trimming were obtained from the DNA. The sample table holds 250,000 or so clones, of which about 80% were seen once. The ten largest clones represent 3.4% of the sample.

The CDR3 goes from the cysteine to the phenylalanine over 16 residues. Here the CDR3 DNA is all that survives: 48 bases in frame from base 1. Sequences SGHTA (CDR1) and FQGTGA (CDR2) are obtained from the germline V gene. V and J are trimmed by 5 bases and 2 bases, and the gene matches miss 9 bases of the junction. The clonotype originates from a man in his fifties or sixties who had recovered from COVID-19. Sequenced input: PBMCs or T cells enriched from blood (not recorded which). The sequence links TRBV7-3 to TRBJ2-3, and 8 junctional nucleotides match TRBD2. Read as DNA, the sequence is TGTGCCAGCAGCCAGGGGCTAGCGGGTCTCACAGATACGCAGTATTTT. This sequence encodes CASSQGLAGLTDTQYF.